This T cell receptor (beta chain) was sequenced in a study of blood T cell repertoires in COVID-19. The repertoire was sequenced with immunoSEQ multiplex PCR; TCRdb's copy has only in-frame clones and lacks some. This sample has nearly 100,000 clones, with approximately 82% found just once. CDR1 SGHDT and CDR2 YYEEEE come from the germline V gene. This CDR3 is built from 14 residues. V lost 2 bases, J lost 2 bases, and 8 bases lay in between. The source of this sequence is a man in his 70s with acute or convalescent COVID-19. Sequenced: peripheral blood. V usage is TRBV5-6 and J usage is TRBJ1-5; no definite D call. This CDR3 is CASSFFQGNQPQHF. The CDR3 DNA sequence: TGTGCCAGCAGCTTTTTTCAGGGCAATCAGCCCCAGCATTTT.